The next 18 T cell receptor beta chains were all read from a single sample in a study of OX40 agonist ivuxolimab in advanced cancers. Using immunoSEQ multiplex PCR, the repertoire was profiled, and TCRdb retains in-frame clones only, with some absent. Altogether some 65,000 clones are present, about nine tenths being singletons, with the ten largest covering 2.5% to 3%. Sequenced here: CD4+ or CD8+ T cells sorted from blood, sampled in a trial of the OX40 agonist ivuxolimab. The receptors were gathered from an adult with an advanced solid tumor such as melanoma, head and neck, liver or kidney cancer.

This clone was detected a few times. This rearrangement joins TRBV7-9 to TRBJ1-2; D perhaps matches TRBD1 (6 bases). Trimming stripped 4 bases from V and 7 bases from J, with 16 bases between. Germline V lookup: CDR1 SEHNR, CDR2 FQNEAQ (reference sequence). The CDR3 is 14 residues long. CDR3 residues: CASSSTGVSRGYTF. The CDR3 bases are TGTGCCAGCAGCTCGACAGGTGTTTCGCGTGGCTACACCTTC.

The J gene is TRBJ2-1, the V gene TRBV6-6, with D possibly being TRBD1 or TRBD2 (5 bases each). V lost 6 bases, J lost 9 bases, and 12 bases lay in between. Germline lookup yields CDR1 MNHNY and CDR2 SVGAGI (reference sequence). This CDR3 contains 12 residues. The CDR3 nucleotides read TGTGCCAGCAGCGGTGGGGGAAGTGAGCAGTTCTTC. Translation gives CASSGGGSEQFF.

The V gene is TRBV4-3, the J gene TRBJ1-4; D uncertain. V lost 1 base, J lost 6 bases, and 15 bases lay in between. Germline lookup yields CDR1 LGHNA and CDR2 YSLEER. This CDR3 has 16 amino acids. This chain's CDR3 is CASSQVADLTYEKLFF. The CDR3 coding sequence is TGCGCCAGCAGCCAAGTAGCGGACCTTACCTATGAAAAACTGTTTTTT.

This clone was seen only once. The V and J genes are TRBV6-5 and TRBJ1-2; D uncertain. The CDR3 covers 11 residues. CDR1 and CDR2 from the germline V gene are MNHEY and SVGAGI. Trimming took 6 bases from V and 8 from J, leaving 10 bases between them. In nucleotides, the CDR3 is TGTGCCAGCAGCCGCTCGTGGGGCTACACCTTC. It codes for CASSRSWGYTF.

The chain links TRBV4-2 to TRBJ2-2; 7 bases match TRBD2. Per germline, CDR1 LGHNA and CDR2 YNFKEQ. There are 17 residues in the CDR3. Trimming removed 0 bases from V and 0 bases from J; junction bases left unmatched: 4. This CDR3 reads CASSQDRLAANTGELFF. The CDR3 bases are TGTGCCAGCAGCCAAGATCGACTAGCCGCGAACACCGGGGAGCTGTTTTTT.

The chain employs TRBV28 and TRBJ2-3, with D perhaps TRBD1 or TRBD2 (6 bases each). The CDR3 runs to 16 residues. Germline V gives CDR1 MDHEN, CDR2 SYDVKM. V shed 4 bases and J shed 6 bases, with 20 bases lying between them. In DNA form, the CDR3 reads TGTGCCAGCAGTTCCCCTATTTTGGGGGCGGGGGATACGCAGTATTTT. This encodes CASSSPILGAGDTQYF.

The chain employs TRBV6-5 and TRBJ2-7; D is tentatively TRBD1 or TRBD2 (6 bases each). The CDR3 extends over 12 amino acids. The V end lost 6 bases, the J end lost 6 bases, and 12 bases lay between the germline ends. Germline V gene sequence: CDR1 MNHEY, CDR2 SVGAGI. This CDR3 reads CASSPPGAEQYF. The CDR3 bases are TGTGCCAGCAGCCCCCCGGGGGCCGAGCAGTACTTC.

The chain links TRBV27 to TRBJ1-3; no firm D call. The germline gives CDR1 MNHEY, CDR2 SMNVEV (reference sequence). There are 16 residues in the CDR3. V shed 5 bases and J shed 6 bases, with 20 bases lying between them. The CDR3, as DNA: TGTGCCAGCAGTCGAACCCCAGGCAGCTACGAAAACACCATATATTTT. Amino acid sequence: CASSRTPGSYENTIYF.

The chain links TRBV6-5 to TRBJ1-3; 7 nucleotides line up with TRBD1. The CDR3 spans 15 residues. The V and J ends lost 2 bases and 1 base, in that order; junction bases with no gene match: 2. Germline CDR1 reads MNHEY; CDR2 reads SVGAGI. CDR3 amino acids: CASSYDRVSGNTIYF. CDR3 DNA sequence: TGTGCCAGCAGTTACGACAGGGTTTCTGGAAACACCATATATTTT.

The genes are TRBV6-5 and TRBJ2-7, with 9 bases aligning to TRBD1. The germline V gene encodes CDR1 MNHEY and CDR2 SVGAGI. This CDR3 has 14 residues. With 6 bases clipped from V and 6 bases from J, the junction kept 9 bases outside the gene matches. The CDR3 DNA sequence: TGTGCCAGCAGGGTCGGGACAGGGTACTCCGAGCAGTACTTC. Its translation is CASRVGTGYSEQYF.

This clone occurred a few times. Different DNA sequences within this sample yield the same CDR3. J is TRBJ2-2 and V is TRBV28; D gene uncertain. CDR1 is MDHEN, CDR2 SYDVKM, per germline. CDR3 length equals 12 residues. Trimming took off 2 bases at V and 6 bases at J, with 4 bases between the two ends. The CDR3 nucleotides are TGTGCCAGCAGTTTAGTTTCCGGGGAGCTGTTTTTT. This sequence encodes CASSLVSGELFF.

This chain connects TRBV18 to TRBJ2-5, with 9 bases aligning to TRBD2. This CDR3 has 16 amino acids. Per germline, CDR1 KGHSH and CDR2 LQKENI. The V and J ends lost 4 bases and 5 bases, in that order; junction bases with no gene match: 11. CDR3 sequence reads: CASSLPLLAGSETQYF. DNA of the CDR3: TGTGCCAGCTCACTACCGCTACTAGCGGGTTCCGAGACCCAGTACTTC.

The chain is built from TRBV6-6 and TRBJ1-2; the D is unclear. CDR1 is MNHNY and CDR2 is SVGAGI in the germline V gene (reference sequence). The V end lost 6 bases, the J end lost 8 bases, and 13 bases lay between the germline ends. This CDR3 spans 12 amino acids. The CDR3 nucleotides are TGTGCCAGCAGACGGACCAATAGGGGCTACACCTTC. As protein: CASRRTNRGYTF.

J is TRBJ2-3 and V is TRBV2, with 7 bases that match TRBD1. The CDR3 is made up of 16 amino acids. The germline CDR1 and CDR2 sequences are SNHLY and FYNNEI. Trimming removed 4 bases from V and 1 base from J; junction bases left unmatched: 8. The CDR3 reads CASSGVGTVGTDTQYF. Written as DNA, the CDR3 is TGTGCCAGCAGTGGGGTCGGGACAGTAGGCACAGATACGCAGTATTTT.

The chain has TRBV5-1 and TRBJ2-5, with D possibly TRBD2 on 6 matching bases. The CDR3 is 15 residues long. Germline V gene lookup returns CDR1 SGHRS and CDR2 YFSETQ. The germline V and J ends were trimmed by 4 bases and 2 bases, with 15 bases remaining between them. The CDR3 DNA reads as TGCGCCAGCAGCCCGTTAGAGGGGACTCAAGAGACCCAGTACTTC. This codes for CASSPLEGTQETQYF.

Only one count was recorded for this clone. V usage is TRBV29-1 and J usage is TRBJ2-3; 8 bases align to TRBD1. CDR3 length: 15 residues. J was trimmed by 2 bases and V by 7 bases; bases with no gene match: 11. CDR1 is SQVTM and CDR2 is ANQGSEA in the germline V gene. CDR3 coding DNA: TGCAGCGCCTTGAACCCAGGGGGCTACACAGATACGCAGTATTTT. It encodes CSALNPGGYTDTQYF.

The chain employs TRBV7-6 and TRBJ2-5, with D possibly being TRBD2 (5 bases). The CDR3 spans 15 residues. The germline V and J ends were trimmed by 8 bases and 1 base, with 17 bases remaining between them. Germline assignment: CDR1 SGHVS and CDR2 FNYEAQ. CDR3 nucleotides: TGTGCCAGCGGAAGAACTAGTGCTACCCAAGAGACCCAGTACTTC. Amino acid sequence: CASGRTSATQETQYF.

CDR3 sequence: CASSPRGTPYNEQFF. CDR3 DNA sequence: TGTGCCAGCAGCCCGCGCGGGACACCTTACAATGAGCAGTTCTTC. V is TRBV7-9 and J is TRBJ2-1; D is tentatively TRBD1 or TRBD2 (6 bases each). The ends were cut back, 5 bases at V and 4 bases at J, with 15 bases in the middle. This CDR3 is built from 15 residues. Germline CDR1 reads SEHNR; CDR2 reads FQNEAQ (reference sequence).